This T cell receptor beta chain was captured in a study of cytomegalovirus exposure and HLA in healthy donors. A multiplex PCR was run with 60 Vbeta primers and 13 Jbeta primers. Clones were sequenced by immunoSEQ multiplex PCR, and TCRdb holds only the in-frame ones, with some missing. Seen here are some 140,000 clones, 80% observed once, and the top ten hold 4.8%. Germline V gene lookup returns CDR1 SGHNT and CDR2 YENEEA. This CDR3 has 15 residues. Deletions cut 4 bases from V and 1 base from J, with 10 bases between. Sequences were obtained from PBMCs. The TCR sequence derives from a man under 40 in good health. The chain links TRBV11-3 to TRBJ2-2; a weak D match, TRBD1 (5 bases). This chain's CDR3 is CASSWSQGNTGELFF. The CDR3 nucleotides read TGTGCCAGCAGCTGGAGTCAGGGGAACACCGGGGAGCTGTTTTTT.